What follows is one T cell receptor (beta chain) and its context. This entry is derived from a study of T cell responses to AZD1222 COVID-19 vaccine. In the study overall: Second-dose schedules of about 4 or about 12 weeks were combined.

Libraries were prepared by immunoSEQ multiplex PCR; TCRdb keeps only in-frame clonotypes and omits some of them. The sample includes over 85,000 clones, roughly nine tenths of them seen just once. The J segment lost 6 bases and the V segment lost 3 bases, leaving 6 bases of the junction unmatched. The CDR3 contains 15 residues. From germline, CDR1 is MDHEN and CDR2 SYDVKM. The V and J genes are TRBV28 and TRBJ2-2; 8 nucleotides align to TRBD2. Here the sequenced sample was peripheral blood, taken on day 0 of AZD1222 vaccination. The sequence came from an adult in good health. CDR3 bases: TGTGCCAGCAGTTTTGCGGGCGGGAGGTCCGGGGAGCTGTTTTTT. It translates to CASSFAGGRSGELFF.